These 17 T cell receptor beta chains were all obtained from the same sample, sequenced in a study of radiotherapy plus CTLA-4 blockade in lung cancer. Some clones are missing from TCRdb's copy, which holds only in-frame ones; the method was immunoSEQ multiplex PCR. This table holds about 30,000 clones, 79% found once. Sequencing was performed on peripheral blood, taken from a patient treated with radiotherapy plus ipilimumab. Every receptor here comes from a human donor with non-small cell lung cancer that progressed on radiotherapy plus ipilimumab.

The chain is built from TRBV4-2 and TRBJ2-5, with 7 bases lining up with TRBD1. The CDR3 runs to 15 residues. Germline V gene lookup returns CDR1 LGHNA and CDR2 YNFKEQ. The V and J ends lost 2 bases and 5 bases, in that order; junction bases with no gene match: 8. CDR3 bases: TGTGCCAGCAGCCAACCCTCACAGGGGCGGGAGACCCAGTACTTC. This translates into CASSQPSQGRETQYF.

A note on this clone: Here the CDR3 omits its conserved ending phenylalanine or tryptophan, so a read error is the likely source. The DNA is left out, because the CDR3 cannot be placed on it with certainty; the CDR3 is given as TCRdb lists it. This chain uses TRBV7-2 with TRBJ1-2. Germline V CDR1 and CDR2: SGHTA, FQGNSA. The CDR3 totals 10 residues, both ends included. The CDR3: CASSFMMTRY.

V and J are TRBV11-2 and TRBJ1-2; a possible D gene is TRBD1 (6 bases). The V end lost 5 bases, the J end lost 4 bases, and 20 bases lay between the germline ends. CDR3 length: 16 residues. The germline V gene has CDR1 SGHAT and CDR2 FQNNGV. This CDR3 is CASSPRGGQTLYGYTF. CDR3 bases: TGTGCCAGCAGCCCGAGGGGGGGGCAGACCCTCTATGGCTACACCTTC.

In its sample, this clone was seen a few times. CDR3 DNA sequence: TGCAGCGTTGAAGGCGGACCCAACACCGGGGAGCTGTTTTTT. Amino acids: CSVEGGPNTGELFF. This chain uses TRBV29-1 with TRBJ2-2; D remains unclear. The CDR3 contains 14 residues. Germline V CDR1 and CDR2: SQVTM, ANQGSEA. Trimming pared 1 base from V and 2 bases from J, leaving 8 bases between.

The chain uses TRBV27 and TRBJ2-1; possibly TRBD1 for D (6 bases). Germline values: CDR1 MNHEY, CDR2 SMNVEV (reference sequence). Trimming cost V 5 bases and J 5 bases, with 19 bases left between them. The CDR3 has 16 amino acids. The CDR3 spells CASSPSWGEGDNEQFF. CDR3 coding DNA: TGTGCCAGCAGTCCCTCTTGGGGAGAGGGGGACAATGAGCAGTTCTTC.

The V and J genes are TRBV28 and TRBJ1-6; possible D gene TRBD1, 5 bases. The ends were cut back, 7 bases at V and 9 bases at J, with 13 bases in the middle. The CDR3 length is 13 residues. The V gene's germline CDR1 is MDHEN and CDR2 SYDVKM. As DNA, the CDR3 is TGTGCCAGCACCTCGGACAACACTTCACCCCTCCACTTT. It encodes CASTSDNTSPLHF.

The rearrangement links TRBV11-2 to TRBJ2-5; TRBD2 aligns across 10 bases. The end of the DNA is better explained by TRBJ2-7, so the J call may be wrong. The CDR3 totals 15 residues. CDR1 is SGHAT, CDR2 FQNNGV, per germline. CDR3 amino acids: CASSLDQAGGYEQYF. The CDR3 nucleotides are TGTGCCAGCAGCTTAGATCAAGCGGGAGGGTACGAGCAGTACTTC.

The chain recombines TRBV13 with TRBJ2-5, with TRBD1 matching 9 bases. Losses at the gene ends were 4 bases for V and 4 bases for J; bases not matched to a gene: 4. The CDR3 runs to 14 residues. Per the germline V gene, CDR1 is PRHDT and CDR2 is FYEKMQ (reference sequence). CDR3 sequence (DNA): TGTGCCAGCAGCTCGTTGACAGGGGGAGAGACCCAGTACTTC. It encodes CASSSLTGGETQYF.

This clone was detected only a few times. The chain joins TRBV5-4 to TRBJ1-6; 10 positions match TRBD1. Germline V gene data show CDR1 as SGHNT and CDR2 as YYREEE (reference sequence). The CDR3 length is 15 residues. The ends lost 4 bases at V and 7 bases at J; junction bases unmatched: 5. The CDR3 loop is CASSPGGQGNSPLHF. CDR3 DNA sequence: TGTGCCAGCAGCCCGGGGGGACAGGGGAATTCACCCCTCCACTTT.

The chain recombines TRBV4-1 with TRBJ1-4, with 7 positions matching TRBD1. Trimming removed 4 bases from V and 5 bases from J; junction bases left unmatched: 4. This CDR3 contains 14 residues. CDR1 and CDR2 from the germline V gene are MGHRA and YSYEKL. The CDR3 reads CASSRGQENEKLFF. For the CDR3, the DNA is TGCGCCAGCAGCCGCGGACAGGAGAATGAAAAACTGTTTTTT.

Here the CDR3 DNA reads TGTGCCAGCAGCCCCGGACAGGGGCCCCTGGCTACGCAGTATTTT. This encodes CASSPGQGPLATQYF. The chain links TRBV9 to TRBJ2-3; 9 bases are a match to TRBD1. The CDR3 loop spans 15 amino acids. Germline V gene sequence: CDR1 SGDLS, CDR2 YYNGEE. J gave up 8 bases and V 4 bases, and 11 bases lay outside the gene matches.

This chain links TRBV4-3 with TRBJ2-5, with D perhaps matching TRBD1 (6 bases). Germline-derived CDR1 and CDR2 are LGHNA and YSLEER. Trimming left V 4 bases short and J 5 bases short, with 8 bases between. The length of the CDR3 is 12 residues. The CDR3 nucleotides read TGCGCCAGCAGCCCCGACAGGGAGACCCAGTACTTC. Amino acid sequence: CASSPDRETQYF.

The chain couples TRBV28 to TRBJ2-2; D may correspond to TRBD1 or TRBD2 (5 bases each). V was clipped by 6 bases and J by 4 bases, with 12 bases between them. The CDR3 loop spans 14 amino acids. The germline V gene has CDR1 MDHEN and CDR2 SYDVKM. The CDR3 DNA reads TGTGCCAGCAGACTAGACAGCGTCACCGGGGAGCTGTTTTTT. Translated, it gives CASRLDSVTGELFF.

Details on this clone: Other nucleotide sequences from this sample produce the same CDR3. The rearrangement joins TRBV30 to TRBJ1-2; D gene ambiguous. The CDR3 loop spans 11 amino acids. Germline V CDR1 and CDR2: GTSNPN, SVGIG (reference sequence). Between the trimmed V and J ends, which lost 4 bases and 8 bases, there was a span of 11 bases. CDR3 DNA sequence: TGTGCCTGGACGGATTCCTACGGCTACACCTTC. It yields the protein CAWTDSYGYTF.

The rearrangement links TRBV5-1 to TRBJ2-5, with 9 nucleotides matching TRBD2. V lost 0 bases and J lost 5; bases outside the gene matches: 17. CDR1 is SGHRS and CDR2 is YFSETQ in the germline V gene. This CDR3 spans 19 amino acids. The CDR3 sequence: CASSLAITLAGPAQETQYF. DNA of the CDR3: TGCGCCAGCAGCTTGGCCATCACACTAGCGGGTCCAGCACAGGAGACCCAGTACTTC.

The table lists this clone with a few counts. The rearrangement joins TRBV6-9 to TRBJ2-5; tentatively, D is TRBD1 or TRBD2 (6 bases each). Trimming stripped 5 bases from V and 5 bases from J, with 12 bases between. CDR3 length: 13 residues. Germline values: CDR1 MNHGY, CDR2 SVAAGI. CDR3 nucleotides: TGTGCCAGCAGTGACGGGGGCCAGGAGACCCAGTACTTC. Protein sequence: CASSDGGQETQYF.

The chain has TRBV6-5 and TRBJ1-2; TRBD1 matches 7 bases. Germline values: CDR1 MNHEY, CDR2 SVGAGI. J lost 7 bases, V lost 2 bases, and 10 bases had no gene match. This CDR3 comprises 15 residues. The CDR3, as DNA: TGTGCCAGCAGTTACCCGACAGGGCCGGTTTCTGGCTACACCTTC. It encodes CASSYPTGPVSGYTF.